Sequencing of this TCR beta chain was carried out in a study of blood T cell repertoires in COVID-19. Study in general: Samples representing acute and convalescent COVID-19 were sourced from the United States, Italy and Spain. PBMCs, B-cell-depleted T cells, or T cells provided the cDNA or gDNA that made up the material.

Original processing notes: Quantification of nucleated cells was approximated via reference gene primer amplification. The repertoire was sequenced with immunoSEQ multiplex PCR; TCRdb's copy has only in-frame clones and lacks some. The D gene and trimming were derived from the DNA, and the V and J assignments and clone size from that table. The profile covers roughly 42,000 clones, with approximately 79% appearing a single time and 25% to 40% taken by the ten largest. Germline V gene sequence: CDR1 GTSNPN, CDR2 SVGIG (reference sequence). The CDR3 runs to 13 residues. With 2 bases removed from V and 1 base from J, the gap between germline ends came to 8 bases.

This chain connects TRBV30 to TRBJ2-5; D might be TRBD2 (5 bases). Sequencing input: peripheral blood. The sequence came from a woman aged 80 or over with acute or convalescent COVID-19. CDR3 sequence reads: CAWSRAAQETQYF. The CDR3 nucleotides are TGTGCCTGGAGTAGAGCGGCCCAAGAGACCCAGTACTTC.